These 14 T cell receptor beta chains share one sample of origin, sequenced in a study of T cell responses to AZD1222 COVID-19 vaccine. Here immunoSEQ multiplex PCR was the method, and the copy in TCRdb shows in-frame clones only, minus some. There are under 140,000 clones in the sample; about 87% occur only once, and around 1.5% lies in the top ten. The specimen was peripheral blood, collected on day 0 of AZD1222 vaccination. The receptors derive from an adult in good health.

This sequence joins TRBV6-5 and TRBJ1-5; no definite D call. Trimming shortened V by 5 bases and J by 6 bases, and 17 bases separated the two germline ends. This CDR3 has 15 amino acids. CDR1 and CDR2 from the germline V gene are MNHEY and SVGAGI. The CDR3: CASSPSPGAAQPQHF. The CDR3 nucleotides read TGTGCCAGCAGTCCCTCCCCAGGAGCGGCTCAGCCCCAGCATTTT.

This chain joins TRBV2 and TRBJ2-4, with 7 bases matching TRBD2. V lost 4 bases, J lost 2 bases, and 5 bases stayed unmatched. The CDR3 runs to 15 residues. The germline CDR1 and CDR2 sequences are SNHLY and FYNNEI. Here the CDR3 reads CASSARGSTKNIQYF. The CDR3 DNA reads as TGTGCCAGCAGTGCCCGCGGGAGTACCAAAAACATTCAGTACTTC.

The chain has TRBV6-5 and TRBJ2-1, with D uncertain. V lost 5 bases and J lost 0, with 11 bases in between. The V gene's germline CDR1 is MNHEY and CDR2 SVGAGI. This CDR3 spans 15 amino acids. CDR3 sequence (DNA): TGTGCCAGCAGTCCGGTAGAATACTCCTACAATGAGCAGTTCTTC. Encoded protein: CASSPVEYSYNEQFF.

The J gene is TRBJ1-1, the V gene TRBV19; D unresolved. The germline V gene encodes CDR1 LNHDA and CDR2 SQIVND (reference sequence). The CDR3 length is 13 residues. V was shortened by 4 bases and J by 2 bases, with 8 bases between the two germline ends. The CDR3 nucleotides are TGTGCCAGTAGTAATACAGCAAACACTGAAGCTTTCTTT. Translated, it gives CASSNTANTEAFF.

The CDR3 DNA reads as TGTGCCAGCCGGACAGGAACCTATAGCAATCAGCCCCAGCATTTT. Protein product: CASRTGTYSNQPQHF. The chain couples TRBV2 to TRBJ1-5, with 7 bases matching TRBD1. V lost 8 bases to trimming and J lost 0 bases; unmatched junction nucleotides: 7. The germline CDR1 and CDR2 sequences are SNHLY and FYNNEI. This CDR3 contains 15 residues.

The chain joins TRBV11-2 to TRBJ2-7; tentative D call: TRBD2 (5 bases). Germline CDR1 and CDR2: SGHAT and FQNNGV. The CDR3 runs 13 residues. V dropped 2 bases and J dropped 4 bases, with 9 bases sitting between them. The CDR3 region has the DNA TGTGCCAGCAGCTTACTCGGACTTTACGAGCAGTACTTC. It codes for CASSLLGLYEQYF.

The rearrangement uses TRBV29-1 and TRBJ1-1, with D unresolved. V lost 2 bases and J lost 1, with 11 bases in between. The CDR3 sequence is 14 residues long. The V gene's germline CDR1 is SQVTM and CDR2 ANQGSEA. CDR3 coding DNA: TGCAGCGTTGAAAATGTGGGTGCGAACACTGAAGCTTTCTTT. Translated, it gives CSVENVGANTEAFF. Looking up the rest from reference TRBV29-1 and TRBJ1-1 gives the full variable domain: SAVISQKPSRDICQRGTSLTIQCQVDSQVTMMFWYRQQPGQSLTLIATANQGSEATYESGFVIDKFPISRPNLTFSTLTVSNMSPEDSSIYLCSVENVGANTEAFFGQGTRLTVV.

This CDR3 is CASSTGTAAYGYTF. CDR3 nucleotides: TGTGCCAGCAGCACCGGGACAGCCGCCTATGGCTACACCTTC. The chain recombines TRBV5-8 with TRBJ1-2, with TRBD1 matching 7 bases. V was pared by 4 bases and J by 4 bases, with 7 bases of the junction left unmatched. CDR1 SGHTS and CDR2 YDEGEE come from the germline V gene. This CDR3 comprises 14 residues.

This clone was counted only a few times. The chain joins TRBV6-2 or TRBV6-3 to TRBJ1-6; D possibly corresponds to TRBD1 (6 bases). Deletions cut 3 bases from V and 7 bases from J, with 19 bases between. CDR1 is MNHEY, CDR2 SVGEGT, per germline. The CDR3 loop spans 17 amino acids. CDR3 sequence: CASSYKAHRAGNSPLHF. The CDR3 region has the DNA TGTGCCAGCAGTTATAAAGCCCACAGGGCTGGGAATTCACCCCTCCACTTT.

The chain is built from TRBV5-1 and TRBJ2-7; D may correspond to TRBD1 or TRBD2 (8 bases each). The CDR3 is 19 amino acids. V lost 0 bases and J 1 base, leaving 23 bases between the germline ends. CDR1 is SGHRS, CDR2 YFSETQ, per germline. The CDR3 is CASSLAWTGTRWRSYEQYF. The DNA for the CDR3 is TGCGCCAGCAGCTTGGCTTGGACAGGGACTAGGTGGAGGTCCTACGAGCAGTACTTC.

This chain links TRBV29-1 with TRBJ2-7, with 11 bases matching TRBD1. From germline, CDR1 is SQVTM and CDR2 ANQGSEA. The CDR3 extends over 16 amino acids. V trimming: 4 bases; J trimming: 4 bases; junction bases outside the gene matches: 12. CDR3 protein: CSVGGSGTGGFYEQYF. The CDR3 coding sequence is TGCAGCGTTGGGGGCTCCGGGACAGGGGGATTTTACGAGCAGTACTTC.

The chain combines TRBV11-2 with TRBJ1-1; D is unclear. Trimming pared 5 bases from V and 9 bases from J, leaving 19 bases between. The length of the CDR3 is 14 residues. Germline CDR1 is SGHAT and CDR2 is FQNNGV. CDR3 region: CASSRYGEAKQAFF. The CDR3 coding sequence is TGTGCCAGCAGCCGGTACGGGGAGGCTAAACAAGCTTTCTTT. Full variable domain (missing parts from reference TRBV11-2 and TRBJ1-1): EAGVAQSPRYKIIEKRQSVAFWCNPISGHATLYWYQQILGQGPKLLIQFQNNGVVDDSQLPKDRFSAERLKGVDSTLKIQPAKLEDSAVYLCASSRYGEAKQAFFGQGTRLTVV.

The chain joins TRBV6-6 to TRBJ1-1, with a tentative D call TRBD1 (5 bases). V dropped 2 bases and J dropped 3 bases, with 16 bases sitting between them. From germline, CDR1 is MNHNY and CDR2 SVGAGI (reference sequence). The CDR3 has 16 residues. The CDR3 reads CASSYTPGLGHTEAFF. DNA for the CDR3: TGTGCCAGCAGTTACACGCCCGGCTTGGGGCACACTGAAGCTTTCTTT.

This rearrangement joins TRBV2 to TRBJ1-2, with a possible D match to TRBD1 (6 bases). CDR3 size: 14 residues. V was cut by 8 bases and J by 4 bases, with 17 bases left in between. Germline V lookup: CDR1 SNHLY, CDR2 FYNNEI. The CDR3 here is CASRGGPRSYGYTF. CDR3 coding DNA: TGTGCCAGCCGGGGGGGGCCTCGGAGCTATGGCTACACCTTC.